The rows below give T cell receptor beta chains drawn from one sample of a study of T cell responses to AZD1222 COVID-19 vaccine. Profiling relied on immunoSEQ multiplex PCR, and the TCRdb table lists in-frame clones only, not all of them. Seen here are some 69,000 clones, roughly 80% observed once, and the top ten hold roughly 25%. Material: peripheral blood, obtained 28 days after the second AZD1222 dose. These receptors came from an adult who received the AZD1222 COVID-19 vaccine. Each CDR3 is given with its conserved first and last residue. Fields, in order: V gene, D gene, clone size, J gene, CDR3 DNA, CDR3 protein. A D gene is named only where the DNA matches it firmly. Not every row has a clone size; where given, it reads once, few, many or a size class.

v_gene: TRBV11-2
d_gene: -
abundance: -
j_gene: TRBJ1-2
CDR3nt: TGTGCCAGCAGCCGGGACACCCAATCGGTCGGCTACACCTTC
CDR3aa: CASSRDTQSVGYTF

v_gene: TRBV2
d_gene: -
abundance: once
j_gene: TRBJ2-4
CDR3nt: TGTGCCAGCAGTGATAGGCGGGCCAAAAACATTCAGTACTTC
CDR3aa: CASSDRRAKNIQYF

v_gene: TRBV3-1/TRBV3-2
d_gene: -
abundance: -
j_gene: TRBJ1-3
CDR3nt: TGTGCCAGCAGCCCAGACAACTCTGGAAACACCATATATTTT
CDR3aa: CASSPDNSGNTIYF

v_gene: TRBV30
d_gene: -
abundance: -
j_gene: TRBJ2-1
CDR3nt: TGTGCCTGGAATCCGGGTCGCAATGAGCAGTTCTTC
CDR3aa: CAWNPGRNEQFF

v_gene: TRBV5-6
d_gene: -
abundance: -
j_gene: TRBJ2-7
CDR3nt: TGTGCCAGCAGCCGAGCGGGTTTCTCCTACGAGCAGTACTTC
CDR3aa: CASSRAGFSYEQYF

v_gene: TRBV11-3
d_gene: TRBD2
abundance: -
j_gene: TRBJ2-2
CDR3nt: TGTGCCAGCAACGGGGGGGCCGGGGAGCTGTTTTTT
CDR3aa: CASNGGAGELFF

v_gene: TRBV5-1
d_gene: TRBD2
abundance: -
j_gene: TRBJ2-7
CDR3nt: TGCGCCAGCAGCTTTGTAGCGGGAGGGCCCTACGAGCAGTACTTC
CDR3aa: CASSFVAGGPYEQYF

v_gene: TRBV28
d_gene: -
abundance: -
j_gene: TRBJ2-7
CDR3nt: TGTGCCAGCAGCCCCTCAGACGAGCAGTACTTC
CDR3aa: CASSPSDEQYF

v_gene: TRBV28
d_gene: TRBD1
abundance: once
j_gene: TRBJ2-3
CDR3nt: TGTGCCAGCAGCAAACCCGGGACAGGGCCCACAGATACGCAGTATTTT
CDR3aa: CASSKPGTGPTDTQYF

v_gene: TRBV14
d_gene: -
abundance: -
j_gene: TRBJ1-1
CDR3nt: TGTGCCAGCAGCCAGGGGGCGAACACTGAAGCTTTCTTT
CDR3aa: CASSQGANTEAFF

v_gene: TRBV6-5
d_gene: -
abundance: -
j_gene: TRBJ1-4
CDR3nt: TGTGCCAGCAGGAATGGGGGGGCGATTGAAAAACTGTTTTTT
CDR3aa: CASRNGGAIEKLFF

v_gene: TRBV4-2
d_gene: TRBD1
abundance: -
j_gene: TRBJ1-1
CDR3nt: TGTGCCAGCCAGGACAGGGGGGGACTCACTGAAGCTTTCTTT
CDR3aa: CASQDRGGLTEAFF

v_gene: TRBV6-5
d_gene: -
abundance: -
j_gene: TRBJ1-5
CDR3nt: TGTGCCAGCATACAGACGGGTAGCAATCAGCCCCAGCATTTT
CDR3aa: CASIQTGSNQPQHF

v_gene: TRBV11-2
d_gene: TRBD1
abundance: few
j_gene: TRBJ2-7
CDR3nt: TGTGCCAGCAGCTTACGCGGACAGGGCTCCTACGAGCAGTACTTC
CDR3aa: CASSLRGQGSYEQYF

v_gene: TRBV7-3
d_gene: -
abundance: -
j_gene: TRBJ2-5
CDR3nt: TGTGCCAGCAGCCCGGACAGACTCAAGGAGACCCAGTACTTC
CDR3aa: CASSPDRLKETQYF

v_gene: TRBV3-1/TRBV3-2
d_gene: -
abundance: -
j_gene: TRBJ2-1
CDR3nt: TGTGCCAGCAGCCAAGATTTAGGCGGGGGCTTGACGAGGGAGCAGTTCTTC
CDR3aa: CASSQDLGGGLTREQFF